This T cell receptor beta chain was found in a study of blood T cell repertoires in COVID-19. The overall study: Researchers got acute and convalescent COVID-19 samples from the United States, Italy and Spain.

Study processing details: Nucleated cell number was recorded as an estimate derived from reference gene primer amplification. TCRdb's table, derived via immunoSEQ multiplex PCR, lists solely in-frame clones and lacks some. V, J and clone size derive from that table, while D and trimming were established from the DNA sequence. The profile covers around 250,000 clones, with approximately 80% appearing a single time and less than 3.5% taken by the ten largest. The sample was peripheral blood. This TCR was sampled from a woman aged 18-29 years with acute or convalescent COVID-19.

In DNA, the CDR3 is TGTGCCACCTCCCTAAACTCCTACGAGCAGTACTTC. Residues: CATSLNSYEQYF. This chain joins TRBV19 and TRBJ2-7, with D hard to call. The V end was cut by 10 bases, the J end by 0 bases, with 10 bases between. Germline V gene data show CDR1 as LNHDA and CDR2 as SQIVND (reference sequence). The CDR3 runs 12 residues.